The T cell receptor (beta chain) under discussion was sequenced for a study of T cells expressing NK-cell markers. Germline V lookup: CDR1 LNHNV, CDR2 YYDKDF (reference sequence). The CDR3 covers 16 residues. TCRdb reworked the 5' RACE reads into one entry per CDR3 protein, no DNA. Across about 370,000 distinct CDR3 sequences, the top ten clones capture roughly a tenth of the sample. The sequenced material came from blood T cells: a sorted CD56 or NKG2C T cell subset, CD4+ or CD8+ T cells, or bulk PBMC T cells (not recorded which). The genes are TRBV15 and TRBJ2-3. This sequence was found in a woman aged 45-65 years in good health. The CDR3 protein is CATSRDPGPRGDTQYF.